The 19 T cell receptor beta chains below were found in one sample sequenced in a study of cytomegalovirus exposure and HLA in healthy donors. A multiplex PCR was run with 60 Vbeta primers and 13 Jbeta primers. Data came from immunoSEQ multiplex PCR; TCRdb stores just in-frame clones and leaves some out. Altogether approximately 120,000 clones are present, around 82% being singletons, with the ten largest covering approximately 10%. Sequencing was done on a sample of PBMCs. The receptor set was obtained from a man aged 25-45 years in good health and CMV-seropositive.

This clone was seen only a few times. This chain uses TRBV25-1 with TRBJ2-1, with TRBD1 identical over 7 bases. The length of the CDR3 is 16 residues. Trimming at V came to 1 base and at J to 7 bases, leaving 10 bases not matched to a gene. Germline V gene lookup returns CDR1 MGHDK and CDR2 SYGVNS. CDR3 sequence: CASSEWGQGEVNEQFF. The CDR3 coding sequence is TGTGCCAGCAGTGAATGGGGTCAGGGGGAAGTGAATGAGCAGTTCTTC.

The chain recombines TRBV29-1 with TRBJ2-1; no clear D gene. Trimming removed 2 bases at V and 4 bases at J, with 15 bases between. CDR1 is SQVTM and CDR2 is ANQGSEA in the germline V gene. The CDR3 spans 15 residues. The CDR3 DNA is TGCAGCGTTGAATCTGGCAGGCAGCTGTACAATGAGCAGTTCTTC. Its protein is CSVESGRQLYNEQFF.

The chain is built from TRBV9 and TRBJ2-2, with a possible D match to TRBD1 (6 bases). CDR3 length equals 15 residues. V was trimmed by 2 bases and J by 6 bases, leaving 14 bases between them. Germline assignment: CDR1 SGDLS and CDR2 YYNGEE. CDR3 in DNA: TGTGCCAGCAGCGTCAAGGGAAAGGGGGCCGGGGAGCTGTTTTTT. This codes for CASSVKGKGAGELFF.

The V and J genes are TRBV12-5 and TRBJ1-2; 7 nucleotides agree with TRBD1. Germline loops: CDR1 LGHNT, CDR2 FRNRAP. This CDR3 contains 14 residues. J gave up 5 bases and V 1 base, and 4 bases lay outside the gene matches. DNA of the CDR3: TGTGCTAGTGGTTTGGACAGGGGATTATATGGCTACACCTTC. This encodes CASGLDRGLYGYTF.

The chain couples TRBV18 to TRBJ1-4; maybe TRBD1 (5 bases). The CDR3 spans 14 residues. Looked up from germline, CDR1 is KGHSH and CDR2 is LQKENI. With 0 bases removed from V and 10 bases from J, the gap between germline ends came to 12 bases. The CDR3 region has the DNA TGTGCCAGCTCACCACCCGGGGGGTCGGGAAAACTGTTTTTT. Translating gives CASSPPGGSGKLFF. The complete variable domain, with remaining parts taken from reference TRBV18 and TRBJ1-4, reads NAGVMQNPRHLVRRRGQEARLRCSPMKGHSHVYWYRQLPEEGLKFMVYLQKENIIDESGMPKERFSAEFPKEGPSILRIQQVVRGDSAAYFCASSPPGGSGKLFFGSGTQLSVL.

The rearrangement links TRBV7-3 to TRBJ2-3; 9 bases are a match to TRBD2. J lost 0 bases, V lost 3 bases, and 1 base had no gene match. Germline V gives CDR1 SGHTA, CDR2 FQGTGA. The CDR3 consists of 15 residues. CDR3 nucleotides: TGTGCCAGCAGCTTGCGGGGGGGAAGCACAGATACGCAGTATTTT. Translating it yields CASSLRGGSTDTQYF. Combining the CDR3 with reference TRBV7-3 and TRBJ2-3 gives the whole variable domain GAGVSQTPSNKVTEKGKYVELRCDPISGHTALYWYRQSLGQGPEFLIYFQGTGAADDSGLPNDRFFAVRPEGSVSTLKIQRTERGDSAVYLCASSLRGGSTDTQYFGPGTRLTVL.

The chain uses TRBV5-1 and TRBJ2-7, with 9 positions matching TRBD1. The junction had 4 bases not matched to a gene; V was cut back by 4 bases and J by 5 bases. There are 13 residues in the CDR3. Germline CDR1 reads SGHRS; CDR2 reads YFSETQ. The CDR3 bases are TGCGCCAGCAGCGAGACAGGGGGACACGAGCAGTACTTC. Translation: CASSETGGHEQYF. The full variable domain, rest sourced from reference TRBV5-1 and TRBJ2-7, is KAGVTQTPRYLIKTRGQQVTLSCSPISGHRSVSWYQQTPGQGLQFLFEYFSETQRNKGNFPGRFSGRQFSNSRSEMNVSTLELGDSALYLCASSETGGHEQYFGPGTRLTVT.

The rearrangement links TRBV7-2 to TRBJ2-3; TRBD2 matches 12 bases. V lost 3 bases, J lost 4 bases, and 11 bases stayed unmatched. CDR1 and CDR2 from the germline V gene are SGHTA and FQGNSA. The CDR3 consists of 18 residues. CDR3: CASSLDSSGRASSDTQYF. The CDR3 nucleotides are TGTGCCAGCAGCTTGGACTCTAGCGGGAGGGCCTCTTCAGATACGCAGTATTTT.

The chain joins TRBV4-1 to TRBJ2-7, with 8 bases matching TRBD2. V shed 0 bases, J shed 0 bases, and the junction held 19 bases outside the gene matches. Per germline, CDR1 MGHRA and CDR2 YSYEKL. The CDR3 is 21 residues long. CDR3 bases: TGCGCCAGCAGCCAAGAACCCCCCTTGGGACTAGTGGGAGCCCTCTCCTACGAGCAGTACTTC. Its protein is CASSQEPPLGLVGALSYEQYF.

V is TRBV27 and J is TRBJ2-3; a possible D gene is TRBD1 (7 bases). The CDR3 is 16 amino acids. V lost 6 bases and J 4 bases, leaving 20 bases between the germline ends. Germline CDR1 MNHEY, CDR2 SMNVEV (reference sequence). DNA for the CDR3: TGTGCCAGCAGCCATAGGGGGCGGGACGTCGCAGATACGCAGTATTTT. It encodes CASSHRGRDVADTQYF.

This rearrangement joins TRBV29-1 to TRBJ2-5; TRBD1 agrees at 7 bases. With the DNA end fitting TRBJ2-7 better, the J assignment may be wrong. Looked up from germline, CDR1 is SQVTM and CDR2 is ANQGSEA. This CDR3 contains 15 residues. CDR3 sequence (DNA): TGCGCCACGACAGGGACAGACTTTCCTGGGGGCGAGCAGTACTTC. Translating gives CATTGTDFPGGEQYF.

This clone was found a few times. This CDR3 reads CASSLTGNNQPQHF. The CDR3 DNA sequence: TGTGCCAGCAGCTTAACAGGAAACAATCAGCCCCAGCATTTT. The chain links TRBV7-9 to TRBJ1-5; the D gene is possibly TRBD1 (5 bases). Germline V gene data show CDR1 as SEHNR and CDR2 as FQNEAQ (reference sequence). The CDR3 contains 14 residues. V dropped 2 bases and J dropped 3 bases, with 8 bases sitting between them.

A few counts support this clone. V is TRBV29-1 and J is TRBJ2-7, with D possibly TRBD1 on 7 matching bases. The V gene's germline CDR1 is SQVTM and CDR2 ANQGSEA. This CDR3 comprises 14 residues. Between the trimmed V and J ends, which lost 2 bases and 4 bases, there was a span of 15 bases. CDR3 coding DNA: TGCAGCGTTGAAACGACAGGGACTCTGTACGAGCAGTACTTC. This encodes CSVETTGTLYEQYF.

This sequence joins TRBV7-9 and TRBJ2-1; maybe TRBD2 (5 bases). CDR1 and CDR2 (germline): SEHNR, FQNEAQ (reference sequence). The V and J ends lost 5 bases and 0 bases respectively, with 14 bases between them. This CDR3 comprises 16 residues. The CDR3 nucleotides are TGTGCCAGCAGCAAATCGTGGACTTCCTCCTACAATGAGCAGTTCTTC. As protein: CASSKSWTSSYNEQFF.

The V and J genes are TRBV28 and TRBJ2-1; 7 bases are shared with TRBD2. The germline V gene encodes CDR1 MDHEN and CDR2 SYDVKM. This CDR3 comprises 15 residues. V shed 5 bases, J shed 1 base, and the junction held 5 bases outside the gene matches. The CDR3: CASSRASGSYNEQFF. The DNA of the CDR3 is TGTGCCAGCAGTAGGGCTAGCGGATCCTACAATGAGCAGTTCTTC.

The rearrangement links TRBV5-6 to TRBJ2-1, with 10 positions matching TRBD1. Germline CDR1 is SGHDT and CDR2 is YYEEEE. This CDR3 is 16 amino acids long. V trimming: 3 bases; J trimming: 7 bases; junction bases outside the gene matches: 10. This chain's CDR3 is CASSSLGQGIENEQFF. The CDR3 region has the DNA TGTGCCAGCAGCTCCTTGGGACAGGGGATAGAGAATGAGCAGTTCTTC. Together with reference TRBV5-6 and TRBJ2-1, the CDR3 gives the full variable domain: DAGVTQSPTHLIKTRGQQVTLRCSPKSGHDTVSWYQQALGQGPQFIFQYYEEEERQRGNFPDRFSGHQFPNYSSELNVNALLLGDSALYLCASSSLGQGIENEQFFGPGTRLTVL.

Comment on this clone: The sample contains more than one DNA sequence encoding this CDR3. The chain uses TRBV18 and TRBJ2-5, with D unclear. The CDR3 has 11 amino acids. Looked up from germline, CDR1 is KGHSH and CDR2 is LQKENI. V was shortened by 6 bases and J by 2 bases, with 4 bases between the two germline ends. The CDR3 reads CASSPQETQYF. The CDR3 nucleotides are TGTGCCAGCTCCCCTCAAGAGACCCAGTACTTC. The variable domain in full, with the rest retrieved from reference TRBV18 and TRBJ2-5, is NAGVMQNPRHLVRRRGQEARLRCSPMKGHSHVYWYRQLPEEGLKFMVYLQKENIIDESGMPKERFSAEFPKEGPSILRIQQVVRGDSAAYFCASSPQETQYFGPGTRLLVL.

In its sample, this clone was seen a few times. This chain uses TRBV7-2 with TRBJ2-7; 7 bases line up with TRBD2. In germline, CDR1 is SGHTA, CDR2 FQGNSA. The CDR3 is 15 amino acids. J was trimmed by 4 bases and V by 2 bases; bases with no gene match: 8. The CDR3 DNA is TGTGCCAGCAGCTTAATGGGCGGGAGTAGTTACGAGCAGTACTTC. This codes for CASSLMGGSSYEQYF.

This clone appeared a few times. The rearrangement uses TRBV5-1 and TRBJ2-5, with D possibly TRBD2 on 6 matching bases. The length of the CDR3 is 14 residues. V dropped 4 bases and J dropped 1 base, with 11 bases sitting between them. CDR1 and CDR2 from the germline V gene are SGHRS and YFSETQ. The CDR3 DNA follows: TGCGCCAGCAGCCCTACGGGGGTCCAAGAGACCCAGTACTTC. Protein product: CASSPTGVQETQYF.